This T cell receptor beta chain was profiled in a study of neoadjuvant anti-PD-1 for oral cavity cancer. Sequenced by immunoSEQ multiplex PCR; TCRdb stores in-frame clones only, minus some. The table shows about 14,000 clones, with 60% to 70% occurring only once. General observations from the study: Only a few patients per response group were TCR-analyzed; validation needed.

Concerning this clone: What it binds is unknown.

The input for sequencing was PBMCs, taken before nivolumab (anti-PD-1) treatment. The origin of this receptor is a person between 40 and 80 years old with oral cavity squamous cell carcinoma.

The CDR3 bases are TGTGCCAGCTCAAGACAGCTGTATAATTCACCCCTCCACTTT. It translates to CASSRQLYNSPLHF. The rearrangement links TRBV18 to TRBJ1-6, with D perhaps matching TRBD1 (5 bases). The CDR3 sequence is 14 residues long. V was cut by 5 bases and J by 4 bases, with 9 bases left in between. Per germline, CDR1 KGHSH and CDR2 LQKENI.